These 21 T cell receptor beta chains were sequenced from one sample in a study of CD4 T cells in relation to SARS-CoV-2 and coronaviruses. Using immunoSEQ multiplex PCR, the repertoire was profiled, and TCRdb retains in-frame clones only, with some absent. The sample holds more than 9,000 clones, around 87% seen once. The specimen sequenced was naive CD4+ T cells from PBMCs. Described subset: naive CD4+ T cells isolated by negative enrichment. These receptors were collected from an adult with COVID-19.

This chain connects TRBV7-9 to TRBJ2-1; D may match TRBD1 or TRBD2 (6 bases each). V was trimmed by 5 bases and J by 10 bases, leaving 12 bases between them. The germline V gene has CDR1 SEHNR and CDR2 FQNEAQ (reference sequence). The CDR3 has 12 residues. DNA for the CDR3: TGTGCCAGCAGCCCAGTGGGGGGCGAGCAGTTCTTC. It codes for CASSPVGGEQFF.

The chain employs TRBV2 and TRBJ2-7, with unresolved D. The germline CDR1 and CDR2 sequences are SNHLY and FYNNEI. The germline V and J ends were trimmed by 7 bases and 1 base, with 14 bases remaining between them. This CDR3 region has 14 residues. The CDR3 sequence: CASKTTGPSYEQYF. As DNA, the CDR3 is TGTGCCAGCAAAACCACCGGGCCGTCCTACGAGCAGTACTTC.

This clone was observed a few times. The J gene is TRBJ1-1, the V gene TRBV7-9; no definite D call. Germline-derived CDR1 and CDR2 are SEHNR and FQNEAQ (reference sequence). Trimming pared 2 bases from V and 0 bases from J, leaving 7 bases between. The CDR3 consists of 14 residues. The CDR3 loop is CASSLIGMNTEAFF. Here the CDR3 DNA reads TGTGCCAGCAGCTTAATCGGAATGAACACTGAAGCTTTCTTT.

This clone was recorded only once. The chain uses TRBV19 and TRBJ2-7; TRBD2 is a possible D gene (6 bases). The germline gives CDR1 LNHDA, CDR2 SQIVND (reference sequence). The V gene lost 1 base and the J gene lost 0 bases, with 10 bases spanning the gap. The CDR3 contains 15 residues. CDR3 amino acids: CASSIVAGSSYEQYF. CDR3 in DNA: TGTGCCAGTAGTATAGTTGCGGGGTCCTCCTACGAGCAGTACTTC.

The chain employs TRBV9 and TRBJ2-1; 11 nucleotides line up with TRBD2. With 0 bases clipped from V and 15 bases from J, the junction kept 8 bases outside the gene matches. The CDR3 spans 14 residues. In germline, CDR1 is SGDLS, CDR2 YYNGEE. The CDR3 is CASSVDSGGAGWFF. The CDR3 DNA follows: TGTGCCAGCAGCGTAGATAGCGGGGGGGCTGGTTGGTTCTTC.

In DNA form, the CDR3 reads TGTGCCAGTAGTGAAGGACCGGGGGAGTCCTACGAGCAGTACTTC. Its translation: CASSEGPGESYEQYF. V is TRBV19 and J is TRBJ2-7; tentative D call: TRBD2 (6 bases). This CDR3 is 15 amino acids long. The V and J ends lost 5 bases and 1 base respectively, with 15 bases between them. Germline loops: CDR1 LNHDA, CDR2 SQIVND (reference sequence).

The V and J genes are TRBV9 and TRBJ1-2; D not certain. V was cut by 4 bases and J by 2 bases, with 24 bases left in between. Germline CDR1 is SGDLS and CDR2 is YYNGEE. The CDR3 has 18 residues. The CDR3 region has the DNA TGTGCCAGCAGCAAGGGTGAAGCTTGGATTGCGTTGAACTATGGCTACACCTTC. This translates into CASSKGEAWIALNYGYTF.

The V and J genes are TRBV28 and TRBJ2-7; D might be TRBD1 (6 bases). Germline lookup yields CDR1 MDHEN and CDR2 SYDVKM. With 5 bases removed from V and 12 bases from J, the gap between germline ends came to 20 bases. This CDR3 has 13 residues. The CDR3 bases are TGTGCCAGCAGTAACATGGGCCCAGGGGCGATGTACTTC. Its protein product is CASSNMGPGAMYF. The whole variable domain, remainder taken from reference TRBV28 and TRBJ2-7, is DVKVTQSSRYLVKRTGEKVFLECVQDMDHENMFWYRQDPGLGLRLIYFSYDVKMKEKGDIPEGYSVSREKKERFSLILESASTNQTSMYLCASSNMGPGAMYFGPGTRLTVT.

The chain links TRBV25-1 to TRBJ1-6; tentatively, D is TRBD1 (6 bases). The ends were cut back, 1 base at V and 8 bases at J, with 12 bases in the middle. Germline CDR1 and CDR2: MGHDK and SYGVNS. CDR3 length: 15 residues. CDR3: CASSELGGSDSPLHF. The DNA of the CDR3 is TGTGCCAGCAGTGAATTGGGGGGCAGTGATTCACCCCTCCACTTT.

The chain uses TRBV11-2 and TRBJ2-1, with 11 bases that match TRBD1. This CDR3 has 16 residues. The V gene end was trimmed by 4 bases and the J gene end by 3 bases; junction bases not matched to a gene: 5. Germline assignment: CDR1 SGHAT and CDR2 FQNNGV. Here the CDR3 reads CASSYRDRGYYNEQFF. The CDR3 region has the DNA TGTGCCAGCAGCTACCGGGACAGGGGGTACTACAATGAGCAGTTCTTC.

The rearrangement links TRBV4-3 to TRBJ2-7; tentatively, D is TRBD1 (6 bases). Trimming removed 0 bases at V and 3 bases at J, with 12 bases between. Germline-derived CDR1 and CDR2 are LGHNA and YSLEER. There are 15 residues in the CDR3. CDR3 coding DNA: TGCGCCAGCAGCCAAGATCCTAGGGGGAACTACGAGCAGTACTTC. Translation: CASSQDPRGNYEQYF.

This chain connects TRBV28 to TRBJ2-3, with 7 bases lining up with TRBD2. J gave up 11 bases and V 7 bases, and 12 bases lay outside the gene matches. The V gene's germline CDR1 is MDHEN and CDR2 SYDVKM. This CDR3 spans 13 amino acids. The CDR3 sequence: CASTPQVSGGQYF. The CDR3 nucleotides are TGTGCCAGCACCCCCCAGGTATCGGGGGGGCAGTATTTT.

There are a few counts of this clone. The chain couples TRBV10-2 to TRBJ1-5; 10 bases line up with TRBD1. Germline assignment: CDR1 WSHSY and CDR2 SAAADI. Trimming removed 8 bases from V and 9 bases from J; junction bases left unmatched: 25. The CDR3 consists of 19 residues. CDR3 sequence (DNA): TGCGCCAGCGCGCGGCCTGCCCCTTCCCCGGACAGGGGGATCCTGCCCCAGCATTTT. This codes for CASARPAPSPDRGILPQHF.

The chain combines TRBV6-5 with TRBJ2-7, with unresolved D. Per the germline V gene, CDR1 is MNHEY and CDR2 is SVGAGI. V was trimmed by 5 bases and J by 7 bases, leaving 18 bases between them. The CDR3 consists of 14 residues. CDR3 residues: CASSILSPSGEQYF. CDR3 DNA: TGTGCCAGCAGTATATTAAGCCCCTCCGGGGAGCAGTACTTC.

V is TRBV7-9 and J is TRBJ2-3; D might be TRBD1 (5 bases). Germline lookup yields CDR1 SEHNR and CDR2 FQNEAQ (reference sequence). The CDR3 extends over 12 amino acids. Trimming cost V 6 bases and J 2 bases, with 6 bases left between them. The chain's CDR3 is CASRTATDTQYF. DNA for the CDR3: TGTGCCAGCAGGACAGCCACAGATACGCAGTATTTT.

This clone appeared a few times. One junction end does not reproduce the germline sequence, and a read error may be involved. V usage is TRBV30 and J usage is TRBJ1-1, with D unclear. Germline-derived CDR1 and CDR2 are GTSNPN and SVGIG (reference sequence). The CDR3 is 13 residues long. The DNA of the CDR3 is TGTGCGTGGACCTGGACTAGGACCACTGAAGCTTTCTTT. This gives the protein CAWTWTRTTEAFF.

The gene calls are TRBV6-2 or TRBV6-3 and TRBJ2-5; the D is unclear. Looked up from germline, CDR1 is MNHEY and CDR2 is SVGEGT. The CDR3 is 12 residues long. Trimming left V 5 bases short and J 5 bases short, with 9 bases between. The CDR3 region has the DNA TGTGCCAGCAGTGCCGGCTCGGAGACCCAGTACTTC. It encodes CASSAGSETQYF.

The CDR3 DNA reads as TGTGCCAGCAGTGAAGCCGAGCCAAGGCGCACTGAAGCTTTCTTT. Protein product: CASSEAEPRRTEAFF. This chain connects TRBV25-1 to TRBJ1-1; D uncertain. V lost 2 bases to trimming and J lost 4 bases, with 14 bases between them. CDR1 and CDR2 from the germline V gene are MGHDK and SYGVNS. The CDR3 consists of 15 residues.

The chain joins TRBV6-5 to TRBJ2-5; 10 bases align to TRBD1. CDR3 length: 14 residues. Germline assignment: CDR1 MNHEY and CDR2 SVGAGI. The trim removed 5 bases at V and 4 bases at J, leaving 4 bases unmatched. The CDR3 here is CASSTRDRGETQYF. CDR3 nucleotide sequence: TGTGCCAGCAGTACCCGGGACAGGGGAGAGACCCAGTACTTC.

The chain combines TRBV28 with TRBJ2-3, with 9 bases identical to TRBD2. The V gene's germline CDR1 is MDHEN and CDR2 SYDVKM. The CDR3 extends over 15 amino acids. After removal of 6 bases from V and 1 base from J, the junction contained 5 bases not matched to a gene. CDR3 sequence: CASSHPSGGTDTQYF. The CDR3 bases are TGTGCCAGCAGCCACCCTAGCGGGGGCACAGATACGCAGTATTTT.

The chain joins TRBV7-3 to TRBJ2-7, with 7 bases matching TRBD2. Looked up from germline, CDR1 is SGHTA and CDR2 is FQGTGA. V lost 0 bases, J lost 2 bases, and 13 bases stayed unmatched. The CDR3 length is 18 residues. The chain's CDR3 is CASSLTPLGLGGTYEQYF. The CDR3 DNA is TGTGCCAGCAGCTTAACCCCCTTGGGACTCGGGGGGACCTACGAGCAGTACTTC.